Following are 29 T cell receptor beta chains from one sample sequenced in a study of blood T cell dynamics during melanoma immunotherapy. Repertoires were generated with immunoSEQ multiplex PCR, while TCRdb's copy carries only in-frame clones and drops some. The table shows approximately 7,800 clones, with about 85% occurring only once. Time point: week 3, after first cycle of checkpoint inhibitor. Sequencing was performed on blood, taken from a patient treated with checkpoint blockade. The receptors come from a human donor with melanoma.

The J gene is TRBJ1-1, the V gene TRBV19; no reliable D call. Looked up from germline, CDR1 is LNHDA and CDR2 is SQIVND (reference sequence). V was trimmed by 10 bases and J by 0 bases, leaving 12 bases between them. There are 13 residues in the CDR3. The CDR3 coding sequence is TGTGCCACCCAGTCCGGTATGAACACTGAAGCTTTCTTT. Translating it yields CATQSGMNTEAFF. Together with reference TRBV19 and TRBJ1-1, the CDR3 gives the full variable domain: DGGITQSPKYLFRKEGQNVTLSCEQNLNHDAMYWYRQDPGQGLRLIYYSQIVNDFQKGDIAEGYSVSREKKESFPLTVTSAQKNPTAFYLCATQSGMNTEAFFGQGTRLTVV.

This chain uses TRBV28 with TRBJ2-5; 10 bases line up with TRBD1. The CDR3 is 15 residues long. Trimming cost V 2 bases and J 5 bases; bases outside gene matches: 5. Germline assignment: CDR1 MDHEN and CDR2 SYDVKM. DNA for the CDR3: TGTGCCAGCAGTTTAATGGGACAGGGGCGGGAGACCCAGTACTTC. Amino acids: CASSLMGQGRETQYF. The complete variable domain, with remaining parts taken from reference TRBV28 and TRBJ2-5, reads DVKVTQSSRYLVKRTGEKVFLECVQDMDHENMFWYRQDPGLGLRLIYFSYDVKMKEKGDIPEGYSVSREKKERFSLILESASTNQTSMYLCASSLMGQGRETQYFGPGTRLLVL.

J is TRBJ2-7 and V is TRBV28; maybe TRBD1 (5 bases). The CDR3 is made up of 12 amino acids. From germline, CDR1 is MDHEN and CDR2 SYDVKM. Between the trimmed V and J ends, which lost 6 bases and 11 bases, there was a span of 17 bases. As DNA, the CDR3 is TGTGCCAGCAGGGACCTAAGACAGCAAGAGTACTTC. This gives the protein CASRDLRQQEYF.

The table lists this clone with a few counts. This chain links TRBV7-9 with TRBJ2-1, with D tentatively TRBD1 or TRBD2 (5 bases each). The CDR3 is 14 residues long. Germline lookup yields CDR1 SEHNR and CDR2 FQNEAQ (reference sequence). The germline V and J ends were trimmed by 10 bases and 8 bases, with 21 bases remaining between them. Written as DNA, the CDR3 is TGTGCCACCTCGAGGCCAGAGGGGTACGATGAGCAGTTCTTC. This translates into CATSRPEGYDEQFF. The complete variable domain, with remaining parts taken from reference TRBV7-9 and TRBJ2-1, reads DTGVSQNPRHKITKRGQNVTFRCDPISEHNRLYWYRQTLGQGPEFLTYFQNEAQLEKSRLLSDRFSAERPKGSFSTLEIQRTEQGDSAMYLCATSRPEGYDEQFFGPGTRLTVL.

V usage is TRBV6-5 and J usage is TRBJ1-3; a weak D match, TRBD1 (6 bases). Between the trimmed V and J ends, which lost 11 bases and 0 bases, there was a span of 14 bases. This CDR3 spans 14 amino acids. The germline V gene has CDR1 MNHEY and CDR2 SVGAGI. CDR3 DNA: TGTGCCTCCTATACAGGGCGCTCTGGAAACACCATATATTTT. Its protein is CASYTGRSGNTIYF.

The CDR3 region is CASSPGPLYEQYF. DNA of the CDR3: TGTGCCAGTAGCCCGGGACCCCTATACGAGCAGTACTTC. The chain recombines TRBV19 with TRBJ2-7; D tentatively fits TRBD1 or TRBD2 (5 bases each). V dropped 6 bases and J dropped 4 bases, with 13 bases sitting between them. The length of the CDR3 is 13 residues. Germline V gives CDR1 LNHDA, CDR2 SQIVND (reference sequence).

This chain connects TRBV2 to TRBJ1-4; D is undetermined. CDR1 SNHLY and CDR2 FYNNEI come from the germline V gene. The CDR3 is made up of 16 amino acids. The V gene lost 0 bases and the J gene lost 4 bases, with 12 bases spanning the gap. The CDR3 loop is CASSEAVERINEKLFF. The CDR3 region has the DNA TGTGCCAGCAGTGAAGCGGTGGAACGGATTAATGAAAAACTGTTTTTT.

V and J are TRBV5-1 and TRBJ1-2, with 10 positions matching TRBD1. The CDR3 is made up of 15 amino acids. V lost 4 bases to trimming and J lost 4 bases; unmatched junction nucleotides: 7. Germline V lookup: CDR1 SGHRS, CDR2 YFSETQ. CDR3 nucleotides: TGCGCCAGCAGCCCCGGGACAGGGGAGAGCTATGGCTACACCTTC. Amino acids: CASSPGTGESYGYTF.

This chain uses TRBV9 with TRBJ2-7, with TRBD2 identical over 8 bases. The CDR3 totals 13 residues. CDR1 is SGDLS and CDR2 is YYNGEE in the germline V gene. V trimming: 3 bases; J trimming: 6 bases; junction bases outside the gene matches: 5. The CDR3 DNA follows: TGTGCCAGCAGCGCCGGACTAGCTGGCGAGCAGTACTTC. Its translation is CASSAGLAGEQYF.

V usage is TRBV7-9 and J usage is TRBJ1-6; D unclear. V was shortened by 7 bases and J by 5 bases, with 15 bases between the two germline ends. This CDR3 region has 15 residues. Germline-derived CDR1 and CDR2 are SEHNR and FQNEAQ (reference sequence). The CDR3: CASTPTPENNSPLHF. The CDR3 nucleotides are TGTGCCAGCACCCCCACCCCGGAGAATAATTCACCCCTCCACTTT.

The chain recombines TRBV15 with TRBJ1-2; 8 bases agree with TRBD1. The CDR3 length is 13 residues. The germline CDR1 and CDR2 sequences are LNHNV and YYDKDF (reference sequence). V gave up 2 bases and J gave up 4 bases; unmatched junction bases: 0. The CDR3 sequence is CATSRQGAYGYTF. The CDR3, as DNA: TGTGCCACCAGCAGACAGGGGGCCTATGGCTACACCTTC.

The CDR3 spells CASSTTGLAKNIQYF. DNA of the CDR3: TGTGCCAGCAGTACGACAGGGCTAGCCAAAAACATTCAGTACTTC. This chain connects TRBV28 to TRBJ2-4; 7 bases are a match to TRBD1. Germline V lookup: CDR1 MDHEN, CDR2 SYDVKM. J lost 0 bases, V lost 5 bases, and 4 bases had no gene match. The CDR3 spans 15 residues.

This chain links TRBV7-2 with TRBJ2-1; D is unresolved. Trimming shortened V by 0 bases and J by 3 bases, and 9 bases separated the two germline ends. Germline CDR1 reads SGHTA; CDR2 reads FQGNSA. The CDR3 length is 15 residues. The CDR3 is CASSLANTIYNEQFF. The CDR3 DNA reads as TGTGCCAGCAGCTTAGCGAACACAATCTACAATGAGCAGTTCTTC.

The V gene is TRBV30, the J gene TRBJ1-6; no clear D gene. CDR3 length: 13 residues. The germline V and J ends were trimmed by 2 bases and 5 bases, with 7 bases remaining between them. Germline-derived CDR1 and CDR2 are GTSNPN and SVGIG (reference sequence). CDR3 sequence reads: CAWSTGHNSPLHF. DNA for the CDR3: TGTGCCTGGAGTACCGGACATAATTCACCCCTCCACTTT.

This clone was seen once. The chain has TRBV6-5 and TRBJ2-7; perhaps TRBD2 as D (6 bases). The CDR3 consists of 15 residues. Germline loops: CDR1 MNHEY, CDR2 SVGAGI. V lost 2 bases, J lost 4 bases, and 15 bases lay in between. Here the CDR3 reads CASSYLAGMGYEQYF. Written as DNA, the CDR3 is TGTGCCAGCAGTTACCTCGCGGGGATGGGGTACGAGCAGTACTTC.

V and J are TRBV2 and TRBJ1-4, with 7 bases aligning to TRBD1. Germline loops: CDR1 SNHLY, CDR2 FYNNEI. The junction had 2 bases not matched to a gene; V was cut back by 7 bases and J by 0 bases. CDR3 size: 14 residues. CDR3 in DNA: TGTGCCAGCACTGGGACAGCAACTAATGAAAAACTGTTTTTT. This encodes CASTGTATNEKLFF. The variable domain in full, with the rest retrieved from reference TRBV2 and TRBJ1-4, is EPEVTQTPSHQVTQMGQEVILRCVPISNHLYFYWYRQILGQKVEFLVSFYNNEISEKSEIFDDQFSVERPDGSNFTLKIRSTKLEDSAMYFCASTGTATNEKLFFGSGTQLSVL.

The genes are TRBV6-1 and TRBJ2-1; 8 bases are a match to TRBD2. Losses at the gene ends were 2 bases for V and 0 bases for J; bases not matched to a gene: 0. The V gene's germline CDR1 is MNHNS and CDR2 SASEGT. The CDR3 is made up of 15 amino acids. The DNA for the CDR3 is TGTGCCAGCAGTGAACTAGCGGGCTCCTACAATGAGCAGTTCTTC. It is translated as CASSELAGSYNEQFF.

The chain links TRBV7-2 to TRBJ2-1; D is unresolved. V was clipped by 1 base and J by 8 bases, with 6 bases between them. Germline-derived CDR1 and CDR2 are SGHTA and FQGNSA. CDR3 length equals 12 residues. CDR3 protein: CASSLGGYEQFF. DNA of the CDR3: TGTGCCAGCAGCTTAGGAGGTTATGAGCAGTTCTTC.

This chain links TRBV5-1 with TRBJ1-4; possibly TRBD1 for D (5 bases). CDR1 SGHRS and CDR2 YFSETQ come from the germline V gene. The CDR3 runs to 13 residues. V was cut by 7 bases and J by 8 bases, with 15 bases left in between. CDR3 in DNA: TGCGCCAGCGCGATCGGGGGGGAGGAAAAACTGTTTTTT. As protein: CASAIGGEEKLFF.

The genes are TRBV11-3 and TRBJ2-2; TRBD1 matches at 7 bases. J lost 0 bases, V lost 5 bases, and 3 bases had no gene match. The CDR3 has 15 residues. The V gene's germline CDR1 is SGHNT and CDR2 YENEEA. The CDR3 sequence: CASSPGQPNTGELFF. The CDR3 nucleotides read TGTGCCAGCAGCCCGGGACAGCCGAACACCGGGGAGCTGTTTTTT.

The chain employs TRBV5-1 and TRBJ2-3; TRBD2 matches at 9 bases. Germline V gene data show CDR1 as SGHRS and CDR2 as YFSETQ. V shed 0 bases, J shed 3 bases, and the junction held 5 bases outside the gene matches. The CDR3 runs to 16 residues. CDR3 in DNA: TGCGCCAGCAGCTTGGATGGTAGCGGGAGTACAGATACGCAGTATTTT. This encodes CASSLDGSGSTDTQYF.

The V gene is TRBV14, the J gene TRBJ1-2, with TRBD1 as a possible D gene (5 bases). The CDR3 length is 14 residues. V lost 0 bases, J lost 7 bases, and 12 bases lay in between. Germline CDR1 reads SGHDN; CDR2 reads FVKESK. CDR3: CASSQEARGGGYTF. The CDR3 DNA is TGTGCCAGCAGCCAAGAGGCGAGGGGCGGTGGCTACACCTTC.

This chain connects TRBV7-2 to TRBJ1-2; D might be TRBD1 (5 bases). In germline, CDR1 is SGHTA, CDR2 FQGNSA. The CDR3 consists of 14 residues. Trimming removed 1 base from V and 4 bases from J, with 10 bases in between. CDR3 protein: CASSLDGHFYGYTF. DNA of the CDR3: TGTGCCAGCAGCTTAGACGGACACTTCTATGGCTACACCTTC. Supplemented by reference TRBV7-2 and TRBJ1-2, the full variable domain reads GAGVSQSPSNKVTEKGKDVELRCDPISGHTALYWYRQSLGQGLEFLIYFQGNSAPDKSGLPSDRFSAERTGGSVSTLTIQRTQQEDSAVYLCASSLDGHFYGYTFGSGTRLTVV.

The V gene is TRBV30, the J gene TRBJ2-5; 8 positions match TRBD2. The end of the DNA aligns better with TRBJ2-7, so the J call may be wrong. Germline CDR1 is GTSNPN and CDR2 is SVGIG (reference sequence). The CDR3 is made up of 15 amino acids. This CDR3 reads CAWGTQERGSYEQYF. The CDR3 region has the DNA TGTGCCTGGGGCACGCAGGAGCGGGGGTCCTACGAGCAGTACTTC.

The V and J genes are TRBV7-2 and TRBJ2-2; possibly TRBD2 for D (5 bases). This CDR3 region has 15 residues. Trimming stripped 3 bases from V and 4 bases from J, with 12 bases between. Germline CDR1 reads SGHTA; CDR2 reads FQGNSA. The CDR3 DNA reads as TGTGCCAGCAGCTTGGGGTTTGAGGGCACCGGGGAGCTGTTTTTT. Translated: CASSLGFEGTGELFF.

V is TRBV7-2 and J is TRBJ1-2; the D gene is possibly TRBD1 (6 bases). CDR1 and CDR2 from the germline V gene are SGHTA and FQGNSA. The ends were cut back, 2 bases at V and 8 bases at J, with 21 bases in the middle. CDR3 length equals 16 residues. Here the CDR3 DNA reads TGTGCCAGCAGCTTATCACAGGGCCCCGGGGCGAAAGGCTACACCTTC. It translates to CASSLSQGPGAKGYTF.

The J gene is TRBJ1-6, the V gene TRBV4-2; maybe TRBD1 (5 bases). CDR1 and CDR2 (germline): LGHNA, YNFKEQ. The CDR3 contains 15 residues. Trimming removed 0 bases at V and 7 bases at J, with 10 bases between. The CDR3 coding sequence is TGTGCCAGCAGCCAAGAGACGACAGCAAATTCACCCCTCCACTTT. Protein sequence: CASSQETTANSPLHF.

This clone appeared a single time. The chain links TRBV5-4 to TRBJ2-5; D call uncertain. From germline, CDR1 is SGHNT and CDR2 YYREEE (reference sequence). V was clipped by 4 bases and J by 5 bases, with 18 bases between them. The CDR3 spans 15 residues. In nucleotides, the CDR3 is TGTGCCAGCAGCCCTGGGGTGGGGTTCCAGGAGACCCAGTACTTC. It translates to CASSPGVGFQETQYF.

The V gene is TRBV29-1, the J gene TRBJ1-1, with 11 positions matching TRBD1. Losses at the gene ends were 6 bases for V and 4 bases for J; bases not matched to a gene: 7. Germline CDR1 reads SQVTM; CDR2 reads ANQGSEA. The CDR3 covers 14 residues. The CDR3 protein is CSVVGQGAVTEAFF. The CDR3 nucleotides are TGCAGCGTCGTAGGACAGGGGGCGGTCACTGAAGCTTTCTTT.